A selection of T cell receptor beta chains follows, all from one sample in a study of CD8 T cells in ankylosing spondylitis. TCRdb redid the calling of the 5' RACE reads with MiXCR, one entry per CDR3 protein. Of some 250,000 distinct CDR3 sequences in the sample, more than 20% were seen once. Input material: blood, either unsorted or a sorted T cell fraction (not recorded which). The receptors derive from a male donor with ankylosing spondylitis or in good health (not recorded which). Both conserved end residues are part of each CDR3. The D gene is left open where the match is weak. Clone size is shown for a subset of rows, as once, few, many or a class of expanded clone.

clone size,J gene,D gene,V gene,CDR3 DNA,CDR3 protein
many,TRBJ2-7,-,TRBV25-1,TGTGCCAGCAGTGAGGCGGACAACTCCTACGAGCAGTACTTC,CASSEADNSYEQYF
-,TRBJ2-1,-,TRBV18,TGTGCCAGCTTGAAACTGAGCTCCTACAATGAGCAGTTCTTC,CASLKLSSYNEQFF
-,TRBJ2-3,-,TRBV4-1,TGCGCCAGCAGCCAAGAATCCTGGATAGATACGCAGTATTTT,CASSQESWIDTQYF
many,TRBJ2-7,-,TRBV20-1,TGCAGTGCTAGGGGCCATGGGAAAGATTACGAGCAGTACTTC,CSARGHGKDYEQYF
-,TRBJ1-4,-,TRBV15,TGTGCCACCCGGGGGGCAGGGATAGAAAAACTGTTTTTT,CATRGAGIEKLFF
few,TRBJ2-5,-,TRBV20-1,TGCAGTGCTGGAAGACAGGCCGAGACCCAGTACTTC,CSAGRQAETQYF
-,TRBJ2-3,-,TRBV10-3,TGTGCCATCAGTGAGGGGGATACGCAGTATTTT,CAISEGDTQYF
-,TRBJ1-1,-,TRBV14,TGTGCCAGCAGCCAAGATCCCGGACAGTTGAACACTGAAGCTTTCTTT,CASSQDPGQLNTEAFF
many,TRBJ2-7,-,TRBV10-3,TGTGCCATCAGTGATCTCCAGGCTTACTCCTACGAGCAGTACTTC,CAISDLQAYSYEQYF
many,TRBJ2-3,-,TRBV20-1,TGCAGTGCTCAGACCTTTGGGACGGGCTCTAGCACAGATACGCAGTATTTT,CSAQTFGTGSSTDTQYF
-,TRBJ2-2,TRBD1,TRBV24-1,TGTGCCACCAGTGATTTGCGGGACAGCACCGGGGAGCTGTTTTTT,CATSDLRDSTGELFF
few,TRBJ2-2,-,TRBV27,TGTGCCAGCAGTTTAAAGGGGTCGCGGATCACCGGGGAGCTGTTTTTT,CASSLKGSRITGELFF
once,TRBJ2-1,TRBD2,TRBV12-3/TRBV12-4,TGTGCCAGCAGTTTAGGGTTAAGCGGGGGGGCCGATGAGCAGTTCTTC,CASSLGLSGGADEQFF
many,TRBJ2-2,-,TRBV20-1,TGCAGTGCTAGAGAGCAAGGGGGGAGCGCCGGGGAGCTGTTTTTT,CSAREQGGSAGELFF
many,TRBJ2-7,-,TRBV15,TGTGCCACCAGCAGAGATCGCCTGACCGCCTACGAGCAGTACTTC,CATSRDRLTAYEQYF
-,TRBJ1-4,-,TRBV29-1,TGCAGCGTTGTCCGGAGTAAGAATGAAAAACTGTTTTTT,CSVVRSKNEKLFF
many,TRBJ2-1,-,TRBV20-1,TGCAGTGCTAGAGATGGGGTAATCTTC,CSARDGVIF
many,TRBJ1-1,-,TRBV27,TGTGCCAGCAGTTCCCGGAGGTCCACTGAAGCTTTCTTT,CASSSRRSTEAFF
many,TRBJ1-5,TRBD1,TRBV4-1,TGCGCCAGCAGCCCGGGACAGGGTTCCGGCCAGCCCCAGCATTTT,CASSPGQGSGQPQHF
many,TRBJ2-5,-,TRBV20-1,TGCAGTGCAGCGCGGTTCCAAGAGACCCAGTACTTC,CSAARFQETQYF
many,TRBJ1-3,-,TRBV5-6,TGTGCCAGCAGAGAACTCGGGGCCAGCTCTGGAAACACCATATATTTT,CASRELGASSGNTIYF
-,TRBJ1-4,-,TRBV6-5,TGTGCCAGCAGTTACTCGTGGGAGGGAGTGAGGGAAAAACTGTTTTTT,CASSYSWEGVREKLFF
many,TRBJ1-2,-,TRBV6-6,TGTGCCAGCAGTTACGGCGGCTATGGCTACACCTTC,CASSYGGYGYTF
-,TRBJ2-1,TRBD2,TRBV20-1,TGCAGTGCTAGAGGGCGCGGGGGGGCGAACTATGAGCAGTTCTTC,CSARGRGGANYEQFF
many,TRBJ2-3,-,TRBV5-1,TGCGCCAGCAGCTTGGAGGGTTCTAAAGATACGCAGTATTTT,CASSLEGSKDTQYF
many,TRBJ1-1,TRBD1,TRBV5-1,TGCGCCAGCAGCTCGGGACAGATCGTTGGTGACACTGAAGCTTTCTTT,CASSSGQIVGDTEAFF
-,TRBJ2-3,-,TRBV10-1,TGCGCCAGCAGTGTGCCAGGGATAGATACGCAGTATTTT,CASSVPGIDTQYF
-,TRBJ2-5,TRBD2,TRBV7-9,TGTGCCAGCAGCGCTAGCGGGCAAGAGACCCAGTACTTC,CASSASGQETQYF
-,TRBJ2-5,-,TRBV12-3/TRBV12-4,TGTGCCAGCAGTTTTGGCCCGGCCCAAGAGACCCAGTACTTC,CASSFGPAQETQYF
-,TRBJ2-7,-,TRBV10-2,TGCGCCAGCACAGATACAAGGGGCTACGAGCAGTACTTC,CASTDTRGYEQYF
many,TRBJ2-1,TRBD1,TRBV20-1,TGCAGTGTTGCTGGGACAGGGGGCTACAATGAGCAGTTCTTC,CSVAGTGGYNEQFF
many,TRBJ2-3,-,TRBV28,TGTGCCAGCAGTTTTGGTCCGAGCACAGATACGCAGTATTTT,CASSFGPSTDTQYF
many,TRBJ2-7,TRBD2,TRBV5-1,TGCGCCAGCAAACCCGGGACTAGCGCCTACGAGCAGTACTTC,CASKPGTSAYEQYF
few,TRBJ2-3,TRBD2,TRBV20-1,TGCAGTGCTAGTTGGCTAGCGGGGAAGGGAGATACGCAGTATTTT,CSASWLAGKGDTQYF
-,TRBJ2-7,TRBD2,TRBV9,TGTGCCAGCAGCGTCCCGACTTTTAAGCGGGGCTCCCACGAGCAGTACTTC,CASSVPTFKRGSHEQYF
-,TRBJ2-7,-,TRBV20-1,TGCAGTGCTACTTCGGGACGGAGCTCCTACGAGCAGTACTTC,CSATSGRSSYEQYF
-,TRBJ1-3,-,TRBV6-1,TGTGCCAGCACCGAAACGGTTAGCTCTGGAAACACCATATATTTT,CASTETVSSGNTIYF
many,TRBJ1-1,TRBD1,TRBV29-1,TGCAGCGTCGGACAGGGGTGGGCGGCTTTCTTT,CSVGQGWAAFF
few,TRBJ2-3,TRBD2,TRBV20-1,TGCAGTGCCACCCGACTGGGGCAGCGGGGGTTCACAGATACGCAGTATTTT,CSATRLGQRGFTDTQYF
many,TRBJ2-1,-,TRBV20-1,TGCAGTGCTGAAATCTACCAGGGAGGGCAGTTCTTC,CSAEIYQGGQFF
many,TRBJ1-4,-,TRBV20-1,TGCAGTGCTAGAAGCCAAGATCGACCATATGAAAAACTGTTTTTT,CSARSQDRPYEKLFF
-,TRBJ2-3,-,TRBV5-4,TGTGCCAGCAGCTTGGTTCAAGTACCTGGCACAGATACGCAGTATTTT,CASSLVQVPGTDTQYF
many,TRBJ2-7,-,TRBV20-1,TGCAGTGCTAGTGCAGGCCCAAGTGGTCGCGAGCAGTACTTC,CSASAGPSGREQYF
-,TRBJ2-2,-,TRBV6-1,TGTGCCAGCAGTGCCTCGGGGGTAGGAGGGGGCCGGGAGCTGTTTTTT,CASSASGVGGGRELFF
many,TRBJ1-5,-,TRBV4-1,TGCGCCAGCAGCCTACATTTTATACAGGGCAGCAATCAGCCCCAGCATTTT,CASSLHFIQGSNQPQHF
many,TRBJ2-3,-,TRBV29-1,TGCAGCGTAGATACGCAGTATTTT,CSVDTQYF
-,TRBJ1-4,-,TRBV7-3,TGTGCCAGCAGCTGCATTCCGGAAAAACTGTTTTTT,CASSCIPEKLFF
few,TRBJ2-7,TRBD2,TRBV6-1,TGTGCCAGCAGGAATGGACCTAGCGGGGCCTACGAGCAGTACTTC,CASRNGPSGAYEQYF
-,TRBJ2-7,TRBD1,TRBV11-2,TGTGCCAGCAGCTCGAGACCCCGGGACAGAGGCTACGAGCAGTACTTC,CASSSRPRDRGYEQYF
few,TRBJ1-1,-,TRBV13,TGTGCCAGCAGCTTAGGGGCAGCTAGGGAAGCTTTCTTT,CASSLGAAREAFF
-,TRBJ2-7,TRBD1,TRBV20-1,TGCAGTGCTGGGGACAGGGGGAAAACAAAAGGGTACGAGCAGTGCTTC,CSAGDRGKTKGYEQCF
-,TRBJ2-7,TRBD2,TRBV10-3,TGTGCCATCTTGGCGGGGGGGTACGAGCAGTACTTC,CAILAGGYEQYF
-,TRBJ2-5,TRBD2,TRBV2,TGTGCCAGCAGGGATAGCGGGGCCAACCAAGAGACCCAGTACTTC,CASRDSGANQETQYF
many,TRBJ1-4,-,TRBV5-1,TGCGCCAGCAGCTCCGGGGTTCTCCCAGATGAAAAACTGTTTTTT,CASSSGVLPDEKLFF
-,TRBJ2-1,-,TRBV6-5,TGTGCCAGCAGTAGGGGTGACGAGCAGTTCTTC,CASSRGDEQFF